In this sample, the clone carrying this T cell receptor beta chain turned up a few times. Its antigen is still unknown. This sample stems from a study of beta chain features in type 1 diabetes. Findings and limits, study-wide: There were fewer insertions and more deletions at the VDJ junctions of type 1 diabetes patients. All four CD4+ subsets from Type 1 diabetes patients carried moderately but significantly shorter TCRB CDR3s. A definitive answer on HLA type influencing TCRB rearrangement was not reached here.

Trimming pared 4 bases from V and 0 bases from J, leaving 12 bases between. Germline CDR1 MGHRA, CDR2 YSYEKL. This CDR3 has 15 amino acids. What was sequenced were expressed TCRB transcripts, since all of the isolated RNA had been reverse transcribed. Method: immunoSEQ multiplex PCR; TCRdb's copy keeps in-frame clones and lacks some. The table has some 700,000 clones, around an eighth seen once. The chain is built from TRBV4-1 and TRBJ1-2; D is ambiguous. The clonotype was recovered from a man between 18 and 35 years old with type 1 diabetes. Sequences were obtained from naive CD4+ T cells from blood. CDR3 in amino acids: CASSLQGRANYGYTF. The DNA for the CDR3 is TGCGCCAGCAGCCTACAAGGTCGAGCTAACTATGGCTACACCTTC.